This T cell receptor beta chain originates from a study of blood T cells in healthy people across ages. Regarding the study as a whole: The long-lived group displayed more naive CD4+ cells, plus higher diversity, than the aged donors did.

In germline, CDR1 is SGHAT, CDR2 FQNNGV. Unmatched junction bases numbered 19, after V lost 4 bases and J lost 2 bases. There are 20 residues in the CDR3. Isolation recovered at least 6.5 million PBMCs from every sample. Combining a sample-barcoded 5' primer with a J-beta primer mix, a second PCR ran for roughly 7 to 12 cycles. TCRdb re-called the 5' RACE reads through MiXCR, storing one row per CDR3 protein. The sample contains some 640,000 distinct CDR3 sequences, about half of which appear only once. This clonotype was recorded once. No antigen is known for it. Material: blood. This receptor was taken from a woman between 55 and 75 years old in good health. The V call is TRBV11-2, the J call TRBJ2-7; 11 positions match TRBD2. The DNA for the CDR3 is TGTGCCAGCAGCTATACAGGGGGAGGGGGACTAGCGGATGGGGCCTACGAGCAGTACTTC. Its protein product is CASSYTGGGGLADGAYEQYF. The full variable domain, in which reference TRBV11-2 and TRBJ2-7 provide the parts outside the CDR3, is EAGVAQSPRYKIIEKRQSVAFWCNPISGHATLYWYQQILGQGPKLLIQFQNNGVVDDSQLPKDRFSAERLKGVDSTLKIQPAKLEDSAVYLCASSYTGGGGLADGAYEQYFGPGTRLTVT.